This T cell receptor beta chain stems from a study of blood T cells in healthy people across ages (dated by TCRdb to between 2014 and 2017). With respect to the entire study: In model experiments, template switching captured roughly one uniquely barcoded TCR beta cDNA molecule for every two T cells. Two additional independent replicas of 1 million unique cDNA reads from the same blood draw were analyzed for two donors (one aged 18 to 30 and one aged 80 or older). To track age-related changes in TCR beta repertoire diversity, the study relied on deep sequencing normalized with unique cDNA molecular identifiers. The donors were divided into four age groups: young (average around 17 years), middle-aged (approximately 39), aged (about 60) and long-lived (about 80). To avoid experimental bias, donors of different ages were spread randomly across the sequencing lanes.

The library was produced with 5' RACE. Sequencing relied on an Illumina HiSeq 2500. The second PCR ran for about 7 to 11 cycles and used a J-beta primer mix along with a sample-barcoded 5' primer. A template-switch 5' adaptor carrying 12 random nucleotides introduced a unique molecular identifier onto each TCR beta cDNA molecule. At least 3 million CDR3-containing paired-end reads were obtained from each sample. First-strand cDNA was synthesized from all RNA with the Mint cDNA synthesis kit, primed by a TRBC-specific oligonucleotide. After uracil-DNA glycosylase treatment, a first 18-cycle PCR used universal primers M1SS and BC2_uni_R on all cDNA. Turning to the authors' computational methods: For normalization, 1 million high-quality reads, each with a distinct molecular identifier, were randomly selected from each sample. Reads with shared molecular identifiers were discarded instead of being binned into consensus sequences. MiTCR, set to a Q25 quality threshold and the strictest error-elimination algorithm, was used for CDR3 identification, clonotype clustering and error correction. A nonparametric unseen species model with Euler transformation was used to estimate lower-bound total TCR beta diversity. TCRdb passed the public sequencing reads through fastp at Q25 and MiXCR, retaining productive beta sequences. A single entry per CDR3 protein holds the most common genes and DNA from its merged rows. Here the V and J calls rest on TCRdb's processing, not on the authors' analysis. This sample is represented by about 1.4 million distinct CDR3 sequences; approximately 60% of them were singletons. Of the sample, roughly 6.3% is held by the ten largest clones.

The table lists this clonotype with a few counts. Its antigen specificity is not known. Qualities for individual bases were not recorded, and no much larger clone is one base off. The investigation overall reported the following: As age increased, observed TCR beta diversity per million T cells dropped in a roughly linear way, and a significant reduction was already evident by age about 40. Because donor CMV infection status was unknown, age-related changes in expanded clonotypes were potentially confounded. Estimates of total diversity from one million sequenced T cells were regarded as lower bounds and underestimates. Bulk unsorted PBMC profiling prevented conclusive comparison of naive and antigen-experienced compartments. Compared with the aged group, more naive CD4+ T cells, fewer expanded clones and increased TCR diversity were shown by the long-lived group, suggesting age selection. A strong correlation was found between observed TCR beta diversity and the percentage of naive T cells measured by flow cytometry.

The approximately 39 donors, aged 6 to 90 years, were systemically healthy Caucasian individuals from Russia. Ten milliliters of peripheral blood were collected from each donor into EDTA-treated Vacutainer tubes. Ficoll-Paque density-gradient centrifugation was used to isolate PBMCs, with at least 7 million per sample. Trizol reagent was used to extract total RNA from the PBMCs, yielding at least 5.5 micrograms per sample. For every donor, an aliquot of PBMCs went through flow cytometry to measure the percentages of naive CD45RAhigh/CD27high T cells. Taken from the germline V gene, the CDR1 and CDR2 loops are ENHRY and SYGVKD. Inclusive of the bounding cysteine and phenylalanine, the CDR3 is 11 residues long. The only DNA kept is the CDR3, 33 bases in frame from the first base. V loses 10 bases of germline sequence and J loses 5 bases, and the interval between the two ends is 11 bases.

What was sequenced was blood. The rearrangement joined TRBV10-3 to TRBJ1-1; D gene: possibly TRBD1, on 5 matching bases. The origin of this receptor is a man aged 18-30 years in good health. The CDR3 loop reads CATGTGTEAFF. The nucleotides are TGTGCCACCGGCACAGGAACTGAAGCTTTCTTT.